A selection of T cell receptor beta chains follows, all from one sample in a study of blood T cells in healthy people across ages. MiXCR, run by TCRdb on the 5' RACE reads, gives a single entry per CDR3 protein. The repertoire includes around 1,000,000 distinct CDR3 sequences, around two fifths of them detected once, and under 15% sits in the top ten. The sample consisted of blood. Receptor source: a man between 18 and 35 years old in good health. Each CDR3 is given with its conserved first and last residue. D genes are given only for firm matches. Size tells how often a clone was seen (once, few, many) or the class of an expanded clone, and some rows leave it out.

clone_size j_call d_call v_call cdr3_nt cdr3_aa
few TRBJ1-5 NA TRBV5-1 TGCGCCAGCAGCTTGGTGGGGAGTGAAGGGGAGCCCCAGCATTTT CASSLVGSEGEPQHF
NA TRBJ2-7 NA TRBV20-1 TGCAGTGCTAGAGGACAGGGGAGCGGGAACGAGCAGTACTTC CSARGQGSGNEQYF
NA TRBJ2-3 TRBD2 TRBV6-1 TGTGCCAGCAGTAGGGCCACCTTTAGCGGGGGGGCGACAGATACGCAGTATTTT CASSRATFSGGATDTQYF
NA TRBJ2-3 NA TRBV28 TGTGCCGGCAGTTCCCCGGGGCACACAGATACGCAGTATTTT CAGSSPGHTDTQYF
few TRBJ2-1 NA TRBV5-6 TGTGCCAGCAGCTTGGACACCTTCGACGATGAGCAGTTCTTC CASSLDTFDDEQFF
NA TRBJ1-1 NA TRBV7-2 TGTGCCAGCAGCTTCCCATGGGGGGGGCCTAAAGCTTTCTTT CASSFPWGGPKAFF
NA TRBJ2-5 NA TRBV24-1 TGTGCCACCCGGACTCCGGGCAATGAGCAGTACTTC CATRTPGNEQYF
few TRBJ2-5 NA TRBV20-1 TGCAGTGCTCACCGGGGCCAAGAGACCCAGTACTTC CSAHRGQETQYF
few TRBJ1-6 NA TRBV27 TGTGCCAGCAGTTTTGCAGGGAGCCTTAATTCACCCCTCCACTTT CASSFAGSLNSPLHF
few TRBJ1-1 NA TRBV29-1 TGCAGCGGCAGGGTAAGGGATGAAGCTTTCTTT CSGRVRDEAFF
few TRBJ1-1 TRBD1 TRBV20-1 TGCAGTGTTATTGGACAGGGGGCTAGGAACACTGAAGCTTTCTTT CSVIGQGARNTEAFF
NA TRBJ2-5 NA TRBV6-1 TGTGCCAGCAGTATCGGGAACTCCCGGGAGACCCAGTACTTC CASSIGNSRETQYF
NA TRBJ2-1 TRBD2 TRBV6-2/TRBV6-3 TGTGCCAGCAGTTATTCGAGGACTAGCGGGAACGAGTTCTTC CASSYSRTSGNEFF
NA TRBJ2-5 NA TRBV13 TGTGCCAGCAGCAACTCAGACTCACCAAGGCAGTACTTC CASSNSDSPRQYF
NA TRBJ1-1 NA TRBV20-1 TGCAGTGCTCTCCGGACAGCGAACACTGAAGCTTTCTTT CSALRTANTEAFF
NA TRBJ1-1 TRBD1 TRBV4-1 TGCGCCAGCAGCTACCATGACAGGGAGGACACTGAAGCTTTCTTT CASSYHDREDTEAFF
NA TRBJ1-6 NA TRBV6-6 TGTGCCAGCAGTTACTCCGAGGCGGGATCCGGTTCACCCCTCCACTTT CASSYSEAGSGSPLHF
few TRBJ2-1 TRBD2 TRBV12-3/TRBV12-4 TGTGCCAGCAGTTTGAGGCTAGCGGGGCGCTACAATGAGCAGTTCTTC CASSLRLAGRYNEQFF
NA TRBJ2-5 TRBD2 TRBV6-2/TRBV6-3 TGTGCCAGCACACCGGGACTACTCTACGGGCAGTACTTC CASTPGLLYGQYF
many TRBJ2-7 NA TRBV6-2/TRBV6-3 TGTGCCAGCACCCGACCGAGCTCCTACGAGCAGTACTTC CASTRPSSYEQYF
few TRBJ1-2 TRBD1 TRBV7-9 TGTGCCAGCAGCCCTGTCGAGGACAGGGGTCGGTATGGCTACACCTTC CASSPVEDRGRYGYTF
NA TRBJ2-2 NA TRBV6-2/TRBV6-3 TGTGCCAGCAAAAAGGGACCGGGATACCCCGGGGAGCTGTTTTTT CASKKGPGYPGELFF
once TRBJ2-5 NA TRBV12-5 TGTGCTAGTGGTGTAAACGCCGGGCCATACAATGAGCAGTACTTC CASGVNAGPYNEQYF
NA TRBJ2-3 NA TRBV12-3/TRBV12-4 TGTGCCAGCAGTTTTCTTGATCTGACCCCCGATACGCAGTATTTT CASSFLDLTPDTQYF
NA TRBJ2-1 NA TRBV7-3 TGTGCCAGCAGCCCCGGACAAATCAACTACAATGAGCAGTTCTTC CASSPGQINYNEQFF
NA TRBJ2-3 NA TRBV20-1 TGCAGTGCTAGAGCCCTGGGGGGACCGGGACAGCACACAGATACGCAGTATTTT CSARALGGPGQHTDTQYF
few TRBJ2-3 NA TRBV20-1 TGCAGTGCTAGATCCCAGATCACAGATACGCAGTATTTT CSARSQITDTQYF
NA TRBJ1-6 TRBD1 TRBV19 TGTGCCAGTAGTACAGGACAGGGGAATTCACCCCTCCACTTT CASSTGQGNSPLHF
NA TRBJ1-2 TRBD1 TRBV28 TGTGCCAGCAGTTACGACAGGGGCCTAGACTATGGCTACACCTTC CASSYDRGLDYGYTF
NA TRBJ1-6 NA TRBV12-3/TRBV12-4 TGTGCCAGCGGGCGGGACGTGAGCTCCTATAATTCACCCCTCCACTTT CASGRDVSSYNSPLHF
few TRBJ2-5 NA TRBV29-1 TGCAGCGTGGGCCCAGGGGATATCTTAGGGACCCAGTACTTC CSVGPGDILGTQYF
NA TRBJ2-7 NA TRBV9 TGTGCCAGCAGCGTCGGTGGGGGGGCCCCTTACAATGAGCAGTACTTC CASSVGGGAPYNEQYF
NA TRBJ2-1 NA TRBV4-3 TGCGCCAGCAGCCAAGATGGAACAGGCGTTAGGAATGAGCAGTTCTTC CASSQDGTGVRNEQFF
few TRBJ1-1 NA TRBV12-3/TRBV12-4 TGTGCCAGCAGTTCTGGGAGGGTCACTGAAGCTTTCTTT CASSSGRVTEAFF
NA TRBJ1-4 TRBD1 TRBV20-1 TGCAGTGCTACTTCCCCCGGGACAGGGGGCGCAAAACTGTTTTTT CSATSPGTGGAKLFF
NA TRBJ2-1 NA TRBV5-1 TGCGCCAGCAGCTTAATAGGGGGGGGCAATGAGCAGTTCTTC CASSLIGGGNEQFF
NA TRBJ2-1 NA TRBV7-2 TGTGCCAGCAGCTTAGGTTTAATCGGCGCTGGAGAGACCCAGTTCTTC CASSLGLIGAGETQFF
NA TRBJ1-4 TRBD1 TRBV28 TGTGCCAGCAGCCTACCGGGACAGGGACTTGAAAAACTGTTTTTT CASSLPGQGLEKLFF
NA TRBJ1-4 NA TRBV9 TGTGCCAGCAGCGTAGACCCATCAACTAATGAAAAACTGTTTTTT CASSVDPSTNEKLFF
NA TRBJ1-6 NA TRBV6-2/TRBV6-3 TGTGCCAGCCTGGGCGGTATTAATTCACCCCTCCACTTT CASLGGINSPLHF